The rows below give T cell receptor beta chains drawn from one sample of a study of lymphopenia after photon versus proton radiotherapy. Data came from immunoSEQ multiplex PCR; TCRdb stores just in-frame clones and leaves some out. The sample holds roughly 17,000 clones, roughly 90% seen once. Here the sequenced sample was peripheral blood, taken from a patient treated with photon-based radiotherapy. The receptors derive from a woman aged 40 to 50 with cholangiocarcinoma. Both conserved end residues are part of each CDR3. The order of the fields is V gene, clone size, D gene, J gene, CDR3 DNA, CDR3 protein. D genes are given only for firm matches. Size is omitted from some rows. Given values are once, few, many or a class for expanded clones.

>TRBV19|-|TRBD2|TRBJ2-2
TGTGCCAGTAGTAAACTAGCGGGGGCGACCGGGGAGCTGTTTTTT
CASSKLAGATGELFF
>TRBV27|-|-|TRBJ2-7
TGTGCCAGCAGCCGTGGGCAATTCGGCGAGCAGTACTTC
CASSRGQFGEQYF
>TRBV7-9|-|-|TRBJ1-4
TGTGCCAGCAGCTTAGGGCAGAATGAAAAACTGTTTTTT
CASSLGQNEKLFF
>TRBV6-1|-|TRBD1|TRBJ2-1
TGTGCCAGCAGTGGAGTGGGACAGAAATTTTACAATGAGCAGTTCTTC
CASSGVGQKFYNEQFF
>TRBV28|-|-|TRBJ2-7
TGTGCCATTGAAGGGGGTAAATACGAGCAGTACTTC
CAIEGGKYEQYF
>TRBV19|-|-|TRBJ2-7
TGTGCCAGTAGTGCCAGTTACGAGCAGTACTTC
CASSASYEQYF
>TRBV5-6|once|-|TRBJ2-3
TGTGCCAGCAGCTTCCGGGGTCTTCGAGATACGCAGTATTTT
CASSFRGLRDTQYF
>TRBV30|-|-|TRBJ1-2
TGTGCCTGGAATCTCGGGGGTTCGGGCTACACCTTC
CAWNLGGSGYTF
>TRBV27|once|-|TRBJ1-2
TGTGCCAGCAAAGAGTGGCAGGGCGCGGGCTACACCTTC
CASKEWQGAGYTF
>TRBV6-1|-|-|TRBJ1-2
TGTGCCAGCAGTGAAGCAGGCGACTATGGCTACACCTTC
CASSEAGDYGYTF
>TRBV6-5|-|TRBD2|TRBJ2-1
TGTGCCAGCAGTTACACGGCGGGAGGAGGGAATGAGCAGTTCTTC
CASSYTAGGGNEQFF
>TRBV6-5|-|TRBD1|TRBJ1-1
TGTGCCAGCAACATGCAGGGGGCAGGCGCTGAAGCTTTCTTT
CASNMQGAGAEAFF
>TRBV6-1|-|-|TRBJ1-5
TGTGCCAGCAGTGAGCGGGGAAGTGTGAATCAGCCCCAGCATTTT
CASSERGSVNQPQHF
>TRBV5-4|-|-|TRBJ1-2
TGTGCCAGCAGCTTGGGGGGTCAGGGAGGTGGCTACACCTTC
CASSLGGQGGGYTF
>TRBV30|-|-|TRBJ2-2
TGTGCCTGCTTCTACTCAGGGAGTTCCGGGGAGCTGTTTTTT
CACFYSGSSGELFF
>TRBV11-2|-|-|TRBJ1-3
TGTGCCAGCAGCTTAGGGGTTTATCGACCCTCTGGAAACACCATATATTTT
CASSLGVYRPSGNTIYF
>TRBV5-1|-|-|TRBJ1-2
TGCGCCAGCAGCCCCGACGGGGGCGCGAGAGGCTACACCTTC
CASSPDGGARGYTF
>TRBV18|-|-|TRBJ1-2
TGTGCCAGCTCACCCACGACAGAGTATGGCTACACCTTC
CASSPTTEYGYTF
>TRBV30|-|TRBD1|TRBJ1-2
TGTGCCTGGAGGGGACAGGCTCACTATGGCTACACCTTC
CAWRGQAHYGYTF
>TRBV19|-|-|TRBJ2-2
TGTGCCAGTAGCGACAGGTCGAACACCGGGGAGCTGTTTTTT
CASSDRSNTGELFF
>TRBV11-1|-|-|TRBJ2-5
TGTGCCAGCAGCTTATTAGGGGGGGCTATGGAGACCCAGTACTTC
CASSLLGGAMETQYF
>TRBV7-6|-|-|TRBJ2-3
TGTGCCAGCAGCTTCCTCGGTGGAACAGATACGCAGTATTTT
CASSFLGGTDTQYF
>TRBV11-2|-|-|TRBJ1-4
TGTGCCAGCAGCTTTAGCATCGACAGCGGAAATGAAAAACTGTTTTTT
CASSFSIDSGNEKLFF
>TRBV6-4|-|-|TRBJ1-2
TGTGCCAGCAGTGACTCAGGCAGGGGCGATGGCTACACCTTC
CASSDSGRGDGYTF
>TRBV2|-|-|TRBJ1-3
TGTGCCAGCAGCGACCCACCGGTGTGGGACTCTGGAAACACCATATATTTT
CASSDPPVWDSGNTIYF
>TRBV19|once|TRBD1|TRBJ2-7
TGTGCCAGTAGTAAGACAGGGGGCAACGAGCAGTACTTC
CASSKTGGNEQYF
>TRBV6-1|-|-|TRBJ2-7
TGTGCCAGCAGTGAAGCGGACCGAAGGGAGCAGTACTTC
CASSEADRREQYF
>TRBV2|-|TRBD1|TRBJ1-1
TGTGCCAGCAGTGAAGCGCTTTACGGGACAGGGGAGACTGAAGCTTTCTTT
CASSEALYGTGETEAFF
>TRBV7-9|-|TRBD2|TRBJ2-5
TGTGCCAGCAGCTTAGGGACTAGCGGAGAAGAGACCCAGTACTTC
CASSLGTSGEETQYF
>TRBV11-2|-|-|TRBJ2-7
TGTGCCAGCAGCCCCACAGGGATCCTCTACGAGCAGTACTTC
CASSPTGILYEQYF
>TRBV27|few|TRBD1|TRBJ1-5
TGTGCCAGCAGAATAACAGGGGGCAGCAATCAGCCCCAGCATTTT
CASRITGGSNQPQHF
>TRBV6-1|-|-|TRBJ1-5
TGTGCCAGCAGTGAAGAAGACGGCCAGCCCCAGCATTTT
CASSEEDGQPQHF
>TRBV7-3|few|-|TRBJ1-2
TGTGCCAGCAGCTTAAGTCAGGGGAATGGCTACACCTTC
CASSLSQGNGYTF
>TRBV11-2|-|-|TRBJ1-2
TGTGCCAGCACCGAAGTGACGTCTGGCTACACCTTC
CASTEVTSGYTF
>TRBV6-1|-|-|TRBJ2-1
TGTGCCACCCGACGGGACACATTGGGTGAGCAGTTCTTC
CATRRDTLGEQFF
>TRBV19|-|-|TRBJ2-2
TGTGCCAGTAGTCTCCGGGGACACGCGAACACCGGGGAGCTGTTTTTT
CASSLRGHANTGELFF
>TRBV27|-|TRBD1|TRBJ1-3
TGTGCCAGCAGTTTAAGGTTCGCACAGGGGGCCAGAAACACCATATATTTT
CASSLRFAQGARNTIYF
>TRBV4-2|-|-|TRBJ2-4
TGTGCCAGCAGCCGAAGCCATGCCCATCAGGGGGGGGAAAACATTCAGTACTTC
CASSRSHAHQGGENIQYF
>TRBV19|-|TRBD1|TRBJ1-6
TGTGCCAGTAGTACAAATACAGGGGGTGGTAATTCACCCCTCCACTTT
CASSTNTGGGNSPLHF
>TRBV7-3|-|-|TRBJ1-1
TGTGCCAGCAGCTTAACCTGGAACACTGAAGCTTTCTTT
CASSLTWNTEAFF
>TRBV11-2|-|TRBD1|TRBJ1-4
TGTGCCAGCAGCTATATCCGGGACAGGTTAAATGAAAAACTGTTTTTT
CASSYIRDRLNEKLFF
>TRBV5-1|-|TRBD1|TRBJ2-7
TGCGCCAGCAGCTCGACAGGGACAACCTACGAGCAGTACTTC
CASSSTGTTYEQYF
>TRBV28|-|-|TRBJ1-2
TGTGCCAGCAACACAGACAGGTCCCTTAACTATGGCTACACCTTC
CASNTDRSLNYGYTF